This note documents a single T cell receptor (beta chain) sequence. These data belong to a study of T cell responses to AZD1222 COVID-19 vaccine. The V end was cut by 1 base, the J end by 5 bases, with 9 bases between. The CDR3 is made up of 13 amino acids. The germline V gene encodes CDR1 SGHTA and CDR2 FQGNSA. This table comes from immunoSEQ multiplex PCR, and its TCRdb copy is limited to in-frame clones, with some not included. The table lists roughly 78,000 clones, around four fifths of them singletons. Sequencing was performed on peripheral blood, taken on day 0 of AZD1222 vaccination. The receptor was isolated from an adult in good health. The rearrangement joins TRBV7-2 to TRBJ2-7, with D tentatively TRBD1 (5 bases). The DNA of the CDR3 is TGTGCCAGCAGCTTAGATCAAGGGGACGAGCAGTACTTC. This sequence encodes CASSLDQGDEQYF. Supplemented by reference TRBV7-2 and TRBJ2-7, the full variable domain reads GAGVSQSPSNKVTEKGKDVELRCDPISGHTALYWYRQSLGQGLEFLIYFQGNSAPDKSGLPSDRFSAERTGGSVSTLTIQRTQQEDSAVYLCASSLDQGDEQYFGPGTRLTVT.